This T cell receptor beta chain stems from a study of neoadjuvant anti-PD-1 for oral cavity cancer. Looking at the study overall: Patients without progression got a fourth dose around day 43. Notes on the study in general: Each response group had just three patients in TCR analyses. PBMC Gini-index clonality exceeded responders' in non-responders post-nivolumab.

These newly diagnosed stage II-IVA oral cavity squamous cell carcinoma patients had no prior systemic or radiation treatment. This clone showed up just once. No antigen is known for it. Clones were sequenced by immunoSEQ multiplex PCR, and TCRdb holds only the in-frame ones, with some missing. The profile shows under 85,000 clones, about 84% of them singletons. Sequenced material: PBMCs, taken before nivolumab (anti-PD-1) treatment. This sequence originates from a person aged 40 to 85 with oral cavity squamous cell carcinoma.

The CDR3 coding sequence is TGTGCCAGCAGTTATCGGGGCACAGATACGCAGTATTTT. As protein: CASSYRGTDTQYF. The rearrangement uses TRBV6-5 and TRBJ2-3; D is unclear. CDR3 length: 13 amino acids. V was clipped by 3 bases and J by 1 base, with 5 bases between them. Germline V CDR1 and CDR2: MNHEY, SVGAGI.